The text below deals with one T cell receptor (beta chain). This sample is drawn from a study of blood T cell repertoires in COVID-19. The repertoire was sequenced with immunoSEQ multiplex PCR; TCRdb's copy has only in-frame clones and lacks some. The repertoire has 200,000 to 250,000 clones, about 84% of them found once; the top ten carry 6.5% to 9%. This CDR3 region has 20 residues. V was pared by 1 base and J by 0 bases, with 23 bases between. The chain recombines TRBV5-3 with TRBJ1-5, with D unclear. TRBV5-3 is an ORF for which the function is uncertain. This sequence originates from a middle-aged woman with acute COVID-19. Sequencing was carried out using PBMCs or T cells enriched from blood (not recorded which). The CDR3 nucleotides are TGTGCCAGAAGCTTGTACCGGAGGACTCGACTGCCTTATAGCAATCAGCCCCAGCATTTT. This codes for CARSLYRRTRLPYSNQPQHF.